These 2 T cell receptor beta chains came from one sample sequenced in a study of identical twins. From the 5' RACE reads, TCRdb called clonotypes with MiXCR, one entry per CDR3 protein. The repertoire holds fewer than 650,000 distinct CDR3 sequences, with under 8.5% as singletons. The sample also formed part of further work on yellow fever vaccine responses in identical twins.

The sequencing input was PBMCs. The receptor set was obtained from a woman in her late teens or twenties in good health.

The chain employs TRBV3-1 and TRBJ1-4; 8 bases align to TRBD1. J was trimmed by 6 bases and V by 4 bases; bases with no gene match: 7. Germline V gene data show CDR1 as LGHDT and CDR2 as YNNKEL (reference sequence). This CDR3 is built from 15 residues. The CDR3 DNA reads as TGTGCCAGCAGCCGCCGGACAGGGCAGGATGAAAAACTGTTTTTT. It specifies CASSRRTGQDEKLFF.

The chain joins TRBV5-1 to TRBJ2-7; D not resolved. Trimming removed 0 bases from V and 4 bases from J, with 11 bases in between. This CDR3 region has 14 residues. The germline V gene encodes CDR1 SGHRS and CDR2 YFSETQ. CDR3 residues: CASSLVGPTYEQYF. The CDR3 DNA reads TGCGCCAGCAGCTTGGTAGGACCGACATACGAGCAGTACTTC.